The sequence of this T cell receptor beta chain was determined in a study of blood T cell repertoires in COVID-19. Study context: The cDNA or gDNA used as material had been derived from T cells, B-cell-depleted T cells, or PBMCs.

Trimming removed 2 bases at V and 8 bases at J, with 16 bases between. This CDR3 contains 15 residues. Per germline, CDR1 ENHRY and CDR2 SYGVKD. TCRdb's table, derived via immunoSEQ multiplex PCR, lists solely in-frame clones and lacks some. The sample consists of 150,000 or so clones, around 85% of them appearing once. Sequencing input: peripheral blood. The V gene is TRBV10-3, the J gene TRBJ1-3, with D possibly TRBD1 on 5 matching bases. The receptor's source is a man aged 60-69 years with active or convalescent COVID-19. CDR3 in amino acids: CAISEPRGDLDTIYF. The CDR3 DNA sequence: TGTGCCATCAGTGAGCCGCGTGGGGACTTAGACACCATATATTTT.